The sequence of this T cell receptor (beta chain) was determined in a study of T-cell reconstitution after alpha-beta-depleted transplantation in children. It was with unique molecular identifiers that the TCRbeta library was prepared. Each CDR3 protein gets one entry after TCRdb re-called the PCR reads with MiXCR. The sample records a few hundred thousand distinct CDR3 sequences, roughly 30% being singletons. General study results and limits: After transplant, at about two months, alpha-beta T cells were reportedly derived from several hundred expanded graft clones. T-cell numbers and diversity, one year after transplant, stemmed largely from T cells that were newly produced. For some patients, TCRbeta diversity was high at day 60 because of recipient T cells and thymic progenitors that survived.

For this clonotype: Its antigen is not known.

This CDR3 is 18 amino acids long. After removal of 1 base from V and 10 bases from J, the junction contained 16 bases not matched to a gene. Per germline, CDR1 DFQATT and CDR2 SNEGSKA (reference sequence). The origin of this receptor is a boy under two years old with Wiskott-Aldrich syndrome, due to receive a stem cell transplant. The rearrangement links TRBV20-1 to TRBJ1-6; TRBD1 matches 10 bases. Source: PBMCs, taken before TCRalphabeta/CD19-depleted stem cell transplant. In DNA form, the CDR3 reads TGCAGTGCTAGAGTGTTGGGGACAGGGGCCAGAAGTTTGTCACCCCTCCACTTT. It codes for CSARVLGTGARSLSPLHF.